The 12 T cell receptor beta chains reported below all come from one sample, sequenced in a study of blood T cell repertoires in COVID-19. Profiling relied on immunoSEQ multiplex PCR, and the TCRdb table lists in-frame clones only, not all of them. The sample yields tens of thousands of clones, under 95% seen once. Sequences were obtained from peripheral blood. Source of these receptors: a human donor in a cohort sampled during active COVID-19.

The V gene is TRBV11-2, the J gene TRBJ1-1, with D possibly being TRBD1 (6 bases). CDR1 and CDR2 (germline): SGHAT, FQNNGV. The V gene lost 5 bases and the J gene lost 0 bases, with 19 bases spanning the gap. The CDR3 consists of 17 residues. The CDR3 here is CASSGTRTAQMNTEAFF. CDR3 DNA sequence: TGTGCCAGCAGCGGGACCCGGACAGCTCAGATGAACACTGAAGCTTTCTTT.

The rearrangement joins TRBV28 to TRBJ2-6; perhaps TRBD1 as D (5 bases). The length of the CDR3 is 15 residues. V lost 1 base and J lost 3, with 7 bases in between. Germline values: CDR1 MDHEN, CDR2 SYDVKM. The CDR3 loop reads CASSLLTDGANVLTF. CDR3 bases: TGTGCCAGCAGTTTATTGACAGATGGGGCCAACGTCCTGACTTTC.

With respect to this clone: The limits of the CDR3 on the DNA are not certain, so only TCRdb's listed CDR3 is given. The chain uses TRBV21-1 and TRBJ1-4. TRBV21-1 is flagged as a pseudogene. The CDR3 contains 22 residues when both ends are counted. CDR3 sequence reads: CASSGYKVHDQAFGRGSEKLFF.

The V gene is TRBV5-1, the J gene TRBJ2-7, with a tentative D call TRBD2 (5 bases). Trimming stripped 2 bases from V and 5 bases from J, with 11 bases between. CDR1 is SGHRS and CDR2 is YFSETQ in the germline V gene. There are 13 residues in the CDR3. The CDR3 sequence is CASSFGTRNEQYF. The CDR3 DNA reads TGCGCCAGCAGCTTCGGAACTAGGAACGAGCAGTACTTC.

The J gene is TRBJ1-5, the V gene TRBV12-3 or TRBV12-4; perhaps TRBD1 as D (5 bases). The V gene lost 3 bases and the J gene lost 7 bases, with 10 bases spanning the gap. This CDR3 comprises 13 residues. CDR3 nucleotides: TGTGCCAGCAGTTTGACAGAAAAGCAGCCCCAGCATTTT. Residues: CASSLTEKQPQHF.

J is TRBJ1-3 and V is TRBV10-3; 7 bases line up with TRBD1. The CDR3 is made up of 15 amino acids. In germline, CDR1 is ENHRY, CDR2 SYGVKD. Trimming cost V 6 bases and J 0 bases; bases outside gene matches: 5. CDR3 loop: CAIRPQGRSGNTIYF. CDR3 DNA sequence: TGTGCCATCAGACCACAGGGGCGCTCTGGAAACACCATATATTTT.

The chain links TRBV5-1 to TRBJ2-7, with a weak D call TRBD2 (6 bases). The CDR3 spans 17 residues. V was cut by 2 bases and J by 3 bases, with 21 bases left in between. CDR1 is SGHRS, CDR2 YFSETQ, per germline. The CDR3: CASSFLPYSGTYYEQYF. The CDR3 DNA reads TGCGCCAGCAGCTTCTTACCTTATTCCGGGACTTACTACGAGCAGTACTTC.

This chain joins TRBV30 and TRBJ1-2; the D gene is possibly TRBD1 (5 bases). CDR1 GTSNPN and CDR2 SVGIG come from the germline V gene (reference sequence). Trimming removed 3 bases from V and 0 bases from J, with 8 bases in between. The CDR3 extends over 13 amino acids. CDR3 in DNA: TGTGCCTGGAGACAGGAAGCTAACTATGGCTACACCTTC. Its translation: CAWRQEANYGYTF. The full variable domain, its missing parts supplied by reference TRBV30 and TRBJ1-2, is SQTIHQWPATLVQPVGSPLSLECTVEGTSNPNLYWYRQAAGRGLQLLFYSVGIGQISSEVPQNLSASRPQDRQFILSSKKLLLSDSGFYLCAWRQEANYGYTFGSGTRLTVV.

This clone was seen only once. The rearrangement links TRBV11-2 to TRBJ1-6; D possibly corresponds to TRBD1 (6 bases). V was clipped by 1 base and J by 1 base, with 17 bases between them. The CDR3 consists of 19 residues. Germline lookup yields CDR1 SGHAT and CDR2 FQNNGV. In nucleotides, the CDR3 is TGTGCCAGCAGCTTAGCCCCGGTTACAGGGTGGTCCTATAATTCACCCCTCCACTTT. This gives the protein CASSLAPVTGWSYNSPLHF.

The chain joins TRBV6-5 to TRBJ2-7, with D maybe TRBD2 (5 bases). The CDR3 covers 14 residues. The germline V gene has CDR1 MNHEY and CDR2 SVGAGI. V lost 4 bases and J lost 0, with 10 bases in between. This chain's CDR3 is CASSLDSDSYEQYF. In nucleotides, the CDR3 is TGTGCCAGCAGTTTGGACTCCGACTCCTACGAGCAGTACTTC.

The V gene is TRBV30, the J gene TRBJ2-7; weak D call: TRBD1 (5 bases). The CDR3 is 11 residues long. Deletions cut 4 bases from V and 5 bases from J, with 9 bases between. CDR1 is GTSNPN, CDR2 SVGIG, per germline (reference sequence). CDR3 DNA sequence: TGTGCCTGGACTCCAGGGAACGAGCAGTACTTC. It translates to CAWTPGNEQYF.

This chain uses TRBV27 with TRBJ1-5; D uncertain. The CDR3 is made up of 16 amino acids. Trimming removed 5 bases at V and 6 bases at J, with 20 bases between. The germline CDR1 and CDR2 sequences are MNHEY and SMNVEV (reference sequence). The CDR3, as DNA: TGTGCCAGCAGTCCTGGGAGGTTCCAGCCGGGTCAGCCCCAGCATTTT. Protein: CASSPGRFQPGQPQHF.